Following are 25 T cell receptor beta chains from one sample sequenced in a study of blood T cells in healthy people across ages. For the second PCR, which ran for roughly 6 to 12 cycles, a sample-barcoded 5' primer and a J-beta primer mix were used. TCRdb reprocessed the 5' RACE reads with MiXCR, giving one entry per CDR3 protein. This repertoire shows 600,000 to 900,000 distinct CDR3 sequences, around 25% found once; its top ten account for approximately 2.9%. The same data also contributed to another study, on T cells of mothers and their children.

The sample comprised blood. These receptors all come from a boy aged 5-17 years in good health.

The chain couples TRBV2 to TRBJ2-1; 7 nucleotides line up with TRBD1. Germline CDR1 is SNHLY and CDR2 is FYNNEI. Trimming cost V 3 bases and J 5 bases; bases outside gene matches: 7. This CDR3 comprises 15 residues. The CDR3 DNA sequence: TGTGCCAGCAGTGATGGGGACAGAAGCGACAATGAGCAGTTCTTC. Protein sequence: CASSDGDRSDNEQFF. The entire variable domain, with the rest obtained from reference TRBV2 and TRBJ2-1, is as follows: EPEVTQTPSHQVTQMGQEVILRCVPISNHLYFYWYRQILGQKVEFLVSFYNNEISEKSEIFDDQFSVERPDGSNFTLKIRSTKLEDSAMYFCASSDGDRSDNEQFFGPGTRLTVL.

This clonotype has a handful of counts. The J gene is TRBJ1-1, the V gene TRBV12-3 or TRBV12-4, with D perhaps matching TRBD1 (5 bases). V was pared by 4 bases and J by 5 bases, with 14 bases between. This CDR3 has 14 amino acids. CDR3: CASSWLGGGTEAFF. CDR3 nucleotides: TGTGCCAGCAGTTGGCTCGGGGGAGGAACTGAAGCTTTCTTT.

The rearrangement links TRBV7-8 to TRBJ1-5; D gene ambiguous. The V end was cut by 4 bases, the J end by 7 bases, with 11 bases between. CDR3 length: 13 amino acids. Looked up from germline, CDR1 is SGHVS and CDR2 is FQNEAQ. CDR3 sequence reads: CASSSFGNQPQHF. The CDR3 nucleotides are TGTGCCAGCAGCTCCTTTGGAAACCAGCCCCAGCATTTT.

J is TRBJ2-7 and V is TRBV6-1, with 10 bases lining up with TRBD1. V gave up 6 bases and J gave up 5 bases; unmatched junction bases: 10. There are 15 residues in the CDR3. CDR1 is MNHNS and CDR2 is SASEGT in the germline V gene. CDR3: CASSPWGTGANEQYF. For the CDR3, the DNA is TGTGCCAGCAGCCCCTGGGGGACAGGGGCCAACGAGCAGTACTTC.

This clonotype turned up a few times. The CDR3 region is CASSHFTGRIETQYF. In DNA form, the CDR3 reads TGTGCCAGCAGCCATTTCACAGGGCGGATAGAGACCCAGTACTTC. The chain couples TRBV4-2 to TRBJ2-5; tentative D call: TRBD1 (6 bases). V lost 3 bases and J 4 bases, leaving 15 bases between the germline ends. Per the germline V gene, CDR1 is LGHNA and CDR2 is YNFKEQ. This CDR3 spans 15 amino acids.

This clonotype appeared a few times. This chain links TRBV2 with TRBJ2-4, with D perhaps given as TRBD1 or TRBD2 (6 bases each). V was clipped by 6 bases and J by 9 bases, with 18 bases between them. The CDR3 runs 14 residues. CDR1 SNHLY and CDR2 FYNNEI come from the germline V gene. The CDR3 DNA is TGTGCCAGCAGAGAGGAGGGGGTTAAAGGCATTCAGTACTTC. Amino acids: CASREEGVKGIQYF.

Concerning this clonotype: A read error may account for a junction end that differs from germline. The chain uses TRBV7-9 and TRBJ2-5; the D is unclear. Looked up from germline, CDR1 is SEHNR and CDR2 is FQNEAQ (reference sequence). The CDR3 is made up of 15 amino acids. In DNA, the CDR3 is TGTGCCAGCAGCCCCCCCATGGGCCTTGTTCAGACCCAGCACTTC. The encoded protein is CASSPPMGLVQTQHF.

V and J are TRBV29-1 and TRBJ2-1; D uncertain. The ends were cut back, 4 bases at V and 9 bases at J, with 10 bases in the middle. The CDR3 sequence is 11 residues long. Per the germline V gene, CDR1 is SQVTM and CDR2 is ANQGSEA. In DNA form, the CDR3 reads TGCAGCGTTGGGTGGGCGGTTGAGCAGTTCTTC. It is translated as CSVGWAVEQFF.

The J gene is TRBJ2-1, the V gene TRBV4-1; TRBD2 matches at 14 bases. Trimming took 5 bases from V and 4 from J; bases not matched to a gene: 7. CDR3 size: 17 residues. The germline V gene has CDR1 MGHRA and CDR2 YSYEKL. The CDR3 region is CASSYGLAGGKYNEQFF. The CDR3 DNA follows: TGCGCCAGCAGCTACGGACTAGCGGGGGGTAAATACAATGAGCAGTTCTTC.

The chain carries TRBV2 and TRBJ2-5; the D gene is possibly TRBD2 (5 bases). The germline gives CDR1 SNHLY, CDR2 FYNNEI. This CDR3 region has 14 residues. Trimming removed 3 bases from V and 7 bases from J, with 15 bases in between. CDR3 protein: CASSDVAADGTQYF. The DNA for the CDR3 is TGTGCCAGCAGTGACGTAGCAGCGGATGGGACCCAGTACTTC.

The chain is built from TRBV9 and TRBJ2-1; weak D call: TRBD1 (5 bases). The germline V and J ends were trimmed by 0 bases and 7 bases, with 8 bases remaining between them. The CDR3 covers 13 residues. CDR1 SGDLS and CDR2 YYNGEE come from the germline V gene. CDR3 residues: CASSVEGRNEQFF. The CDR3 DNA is TGTGCCAGCAGCGTAGAGGGGCGGAATGAGCAGTTCTTC. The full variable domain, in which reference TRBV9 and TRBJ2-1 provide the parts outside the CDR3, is DSGVTQTPKHLITATGQRVTLRCSPRSGDLSVYWYQQSLDQGLQFLIQYYNGEERAKGNILERFSAQQFPDLHSELNLSSLELGDSALYFCASSVEGRNEQFFGPGTRLTVL.

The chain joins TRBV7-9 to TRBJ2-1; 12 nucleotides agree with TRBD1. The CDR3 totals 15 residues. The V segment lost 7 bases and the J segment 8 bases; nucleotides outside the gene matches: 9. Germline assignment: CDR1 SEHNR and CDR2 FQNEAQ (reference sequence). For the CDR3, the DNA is TGTGCCAGCACCCCCGGGACAGGGGGCTGGTATGAGCAGTTCTTC. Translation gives CASTPGTGGWYEQFF.

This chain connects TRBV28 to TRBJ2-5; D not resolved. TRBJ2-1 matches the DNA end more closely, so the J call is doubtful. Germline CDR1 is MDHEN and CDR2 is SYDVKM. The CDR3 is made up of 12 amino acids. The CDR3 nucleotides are TGTGCCAGCTCCCCGGCCTTATATGAGCAGTTCTTC. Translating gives CASSPALYEQFF.

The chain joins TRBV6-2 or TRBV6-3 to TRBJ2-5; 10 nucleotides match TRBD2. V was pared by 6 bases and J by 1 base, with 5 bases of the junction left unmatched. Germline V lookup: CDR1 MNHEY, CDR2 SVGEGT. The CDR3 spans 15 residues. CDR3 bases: TGTGCCAGCAGGATAGCGGGGGGCCTCCAAGAGACCCAGTACTTC. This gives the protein CASRIAGGLQETQYF.

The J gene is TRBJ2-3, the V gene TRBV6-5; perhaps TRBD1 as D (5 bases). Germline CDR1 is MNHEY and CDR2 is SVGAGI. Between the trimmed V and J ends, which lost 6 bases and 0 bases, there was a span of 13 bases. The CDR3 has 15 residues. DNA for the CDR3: TGTGCCAGCAGGATGACAGAAACTAGCACAGATACGCAGTATTTT. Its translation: CASRMTETSTDTQYF.

CDR3 DNA: TGCAGCGGGGAACTAGCGAACCAAGAGACCCAGTACTTC. It encodes CSGELANQETQYF. J is TRBJ2-5 and V is TRBV29-1; 7 bases align to TRBD2. Germline-derived CDR1 and CDR2 are SQVTM and ANQGSEA. V lost 7 bases, J lost 0 bases, and 5 bases stayed unmatched. This CDR3 has 13 residues.

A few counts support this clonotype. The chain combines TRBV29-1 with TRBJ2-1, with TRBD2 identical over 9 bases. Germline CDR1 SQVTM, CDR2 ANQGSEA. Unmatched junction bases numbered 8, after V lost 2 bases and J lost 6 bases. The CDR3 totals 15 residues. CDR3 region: CSVETAGGGGNEQFF. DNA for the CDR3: TGCAGCGTTGAAACAGCGGGGGGCGGCGGCAATGAGCAGTTCTTC.

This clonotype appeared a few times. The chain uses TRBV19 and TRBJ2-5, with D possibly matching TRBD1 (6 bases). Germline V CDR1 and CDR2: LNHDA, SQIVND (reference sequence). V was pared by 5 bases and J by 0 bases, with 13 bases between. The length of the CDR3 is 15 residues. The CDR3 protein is CASSAIPGDQETQYF. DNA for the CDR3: TGTGCCAGTAGTGCCATCCCAGGGGACCAAGAGACCCAGTACTTC.

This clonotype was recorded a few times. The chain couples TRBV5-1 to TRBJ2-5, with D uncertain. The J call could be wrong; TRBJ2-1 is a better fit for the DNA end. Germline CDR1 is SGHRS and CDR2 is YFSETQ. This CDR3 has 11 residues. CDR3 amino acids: CASMRMNEQFF. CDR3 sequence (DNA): TGCGCCAGTATGCGCATGAATGAGCAGTTCTTC.

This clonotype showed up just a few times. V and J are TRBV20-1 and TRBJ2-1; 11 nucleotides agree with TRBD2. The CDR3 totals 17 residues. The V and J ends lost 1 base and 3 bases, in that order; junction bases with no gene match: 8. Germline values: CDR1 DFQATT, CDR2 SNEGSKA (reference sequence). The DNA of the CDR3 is TGCAGTGCTAGAGGGGCCCAAACTAGCGGGGGCTACAATGAGCAGTTCTTC. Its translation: CSARGAQTSGGYNEQFF.

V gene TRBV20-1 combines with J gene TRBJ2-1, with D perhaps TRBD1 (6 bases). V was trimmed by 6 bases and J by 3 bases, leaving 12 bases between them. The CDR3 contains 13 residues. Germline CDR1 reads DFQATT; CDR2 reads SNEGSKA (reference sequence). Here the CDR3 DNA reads TGCAGTGCCGTAGGACAGTTCTACAATGAGCAGTTCTTC. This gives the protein CSAVGQFYNEQFF.

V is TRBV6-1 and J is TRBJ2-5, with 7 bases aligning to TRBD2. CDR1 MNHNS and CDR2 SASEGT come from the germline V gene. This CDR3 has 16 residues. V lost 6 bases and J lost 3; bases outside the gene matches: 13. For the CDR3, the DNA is TGTGCCAGCAGGGCCATGGGGGGGGTTCTCGAAGAGACCCAGTACTTC. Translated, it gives CASRAMGGVLEETQYF.

CDR3: CASSVDGRLSNYGYTF. The CDR3 coding sequence is TGTGCCAGCAGCGTAGACGGCAGGTTGTCCAACTATGGCTACACCTTC. This chain connects TRBV9 to TRBJ1-2; no firm D call. The CDR3 has 16 amino acids. Trimming pared 0 bases from V and 2 bases from J, leaving 14 bases between. The germline CDR1 and CDR2 sequences are SGDLS and YYNGEE. The full variable domain, with the rest looked up from reference TRBV9 and TRBJ1-2, is DSGVTQTPKHLITATGQRVTLRCSPRSGDLSVYWYQQSLDQGLQFLIQYYNGEERAKGNILERFSAQQFPDLHSELNLSSLELGDSALYFCASSVDGRLSNYGYTFGSGTRLTVV.

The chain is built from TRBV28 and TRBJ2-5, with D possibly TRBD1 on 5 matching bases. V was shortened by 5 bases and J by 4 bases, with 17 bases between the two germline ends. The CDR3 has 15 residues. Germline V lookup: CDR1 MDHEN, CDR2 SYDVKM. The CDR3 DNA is TGTGCCAGCAGTCCCGGACCCAGGGTGCGAGAGACCCAGTACTTC. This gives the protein CASSPGPRVRETQYF.

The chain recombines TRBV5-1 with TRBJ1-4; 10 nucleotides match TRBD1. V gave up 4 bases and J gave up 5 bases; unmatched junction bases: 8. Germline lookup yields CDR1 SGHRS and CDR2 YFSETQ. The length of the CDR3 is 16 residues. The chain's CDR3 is CASSAGDRGQNEKLFF. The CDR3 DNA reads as TGCGCCAGCAGCGCGGGCGACAGGGGGCAGAATGAAAAACTGTTTTTT.